This T cell receptor (beta chain) was profiled in a study of blood T cell repertoires in COVID-19. Study background: Acute and convalescent COVID-19 samples came from the United States, Italy and Spain. Sample material is recorded as cDNA or gDNA derived from T cells, B-cell-depleted T cells, or PBMCs.

Those enrolled in Seattle joined during active infection and were followed longitudinally afterward. Sequencing used immunoSEQ multiplex PCR; TCRdb keeps in-frame clones, though not all of them. The data hold approximately 330,000 clones, with roughly 86% observed a single time. Sequenced input: peripheral blood. This clonotype originated in a young man with COVID-19, enrolled during active disease.

Written as DNA, the CDR3 is TGTGCCAGCACAGTTTCGGGGGACTCGTTTTCAGATACGCAGTATTTT. It yields the protein CASTVSGDSFSDTQYF. The chain uses TRBV27 and TRBJ2-3, with D perhaps matching TRBD2 (6 bases). Trimming stripped 7 bases from V and 4 bases from J, with 21 bases between. The germline CDR1 and CDR2 sequences are MNHEY and SMNVEV (reference sequence). The CDR3 totals 16 residues.